This record concerns one T cell receptor beta chain sequence. Its antigen remains unidentified. This record comes from a study of T cell responses to AZD1222 COVID-19 vaccine. Germline assignment: CDR1 LGHNA and CDR2 YSLEER. CDR3 size: 15 residues. J was trimmed by 2 bases and V by 0 bases; bases with no gene match: 2. Study-level results: A rise in Spike-specific TCR breadth and depth followed two AZD1222 doses. Regions 160-218 and 743-854 held dominance among vaccine-associated CD4 TCRs, which spanned spike.

The data were produced by immunoSEQ multiplex PCR, yet TCRdb's version contains in-frame clones alone and is incomplete. The sample shows roughly 150,000 clones, approximately 88% of them seen only once. The TCR sequence derives from an adult in good health. The sample here was peripheral blood, taken on day 0 of MenACWY control vaccination. V is TRBV4-3 and J is TRBJ2-7, with 9 bases lining up with TRBD2. In nucleotides, the CDR3 is TGCGCCAGCAGCCAAGAGGCTAGCGGGGCCTACGAGCAGTACTTC. It is translated as CASSQEASGAYEQYF.